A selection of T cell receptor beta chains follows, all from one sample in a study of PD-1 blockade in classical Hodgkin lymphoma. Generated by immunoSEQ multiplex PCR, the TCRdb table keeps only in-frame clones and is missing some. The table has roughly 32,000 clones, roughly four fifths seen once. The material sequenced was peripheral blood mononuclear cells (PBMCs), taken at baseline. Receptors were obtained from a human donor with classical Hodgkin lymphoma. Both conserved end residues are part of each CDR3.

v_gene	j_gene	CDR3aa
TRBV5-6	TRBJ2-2	CASSLSGGGYTGELFF
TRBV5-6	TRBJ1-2	CASKISLSGYTF
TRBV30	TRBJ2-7	CAWSAMGQSYEQYF
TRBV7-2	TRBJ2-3	CASSGPRPDTQYF
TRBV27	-	CASSLSSPGQGYEQYF
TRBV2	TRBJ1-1	CASSEVTEAFF
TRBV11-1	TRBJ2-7	CASSHLRALGAGQSYEQYF
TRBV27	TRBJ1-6	CASSFQAGGSLTNSPLHF
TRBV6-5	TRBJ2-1	CASSSGTDNYNEQFF
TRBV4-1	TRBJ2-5	CASSPGVGAGGETQYF
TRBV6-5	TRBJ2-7	CASSYGRQGTYEQYF
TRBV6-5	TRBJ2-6	CASSYLQSGANVLTF
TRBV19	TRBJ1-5	CASSPLSQPQHF
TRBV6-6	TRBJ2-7	CASSYSTAYEQYF
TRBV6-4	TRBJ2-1	CASSAGSEQFF
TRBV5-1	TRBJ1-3	CASSSADRDGNTIYF
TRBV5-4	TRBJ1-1	CASSLAGVWNTEAFF
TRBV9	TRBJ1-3	CASSPRHGAGNTIYF
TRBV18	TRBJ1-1	CASSLTPTGQGNTEAFF
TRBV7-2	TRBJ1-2	CASSLVSIQAPHGYTF
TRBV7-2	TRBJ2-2	CASSWDRSLPGELFF
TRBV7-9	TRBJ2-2	CASSASGTGVAGELFF
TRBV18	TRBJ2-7	CASSPQGITYEQYF
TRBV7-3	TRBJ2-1	CASSSQRQVNEQFF
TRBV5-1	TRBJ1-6	CASSLAMGTDNSPLHF
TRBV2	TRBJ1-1	CASRTGMNTEAFF
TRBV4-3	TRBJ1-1	CASSPARGSHMNTEAFF
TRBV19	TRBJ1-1	CASSIAGYTEAFF
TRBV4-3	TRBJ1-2	CASSQGSGTGGTSGYTF
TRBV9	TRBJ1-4	CASSQTDRETGNEKLFF
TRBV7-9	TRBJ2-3	CASSPWLAGAATDTQYF
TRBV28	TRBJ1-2	CASSLRTANGYTF
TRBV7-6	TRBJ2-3	CASSRGTSNTQYF
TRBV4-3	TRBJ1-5	CASSQGFKDREVVDQPQHF
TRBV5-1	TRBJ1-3	CASSLFGDSGNTIYF
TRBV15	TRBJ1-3	CATSRDRTSRTIYF
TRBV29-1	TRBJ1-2	CSVLTGNYGYTF
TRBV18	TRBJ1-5	CASSPQVWGAGVDYQPQHF
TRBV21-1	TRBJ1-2	CASIKQGQGRQDNYGYTF
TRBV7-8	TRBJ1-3	CASSLQESGNTIYF
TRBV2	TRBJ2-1	CASSERSSGGFNEQFF